The entry below describes one TCR beta chain. Its target is not known. The time point here: pre-sensitization, week 0. Documented treatment: therapeutic diphenylcyclopropenone sensitization with weekly scalp DPC. Unfractionated whole blood was the source of the extracted total RNA. TCRdb called the RACE reads again in MiXCR, with one record for every CDR3 protein. The sample has some 200,000 distinct CDR3 sequences; 25% to 35% are singletons. This specimen belongs to a study of human T cells and chemical hapten exposure. Study overall: Researchers reported sensitizing a roughly 2 cm by roughly 2 cm upper inner arm skin site with 2% DPC.

Study-wide results and limits: Donors in the study had alopecia, meaning their immune response may differ from healthy people's. Relative to controls, expanded TCRs formed significantly more large CDR3 similarity clusters.

Germline V gene lookup returns CDR1 SGHRS and CDR2 YFSETQ. With 1 base clipped from V and 6 bases from J, the junction kept 7 bases outside the gene matches. This CDR3 is 15 amino acids long. Sample: whole blood, taken in connection with sensitization to the hapten diphenylcyclopropenone (DPC). The chain joins TRBV5-1 to TRBJ2-1; 7 nucleotides match TRBD1. The source is a woman in her 30s with alopecia areata. Some clones in this sample may be carry-over from other donors' samples. The CDR3 bases are TGCGCCAGCAGCTTGTGGGCAGGGGGTGGCAATGAGCAGTTCTTC. Its translation is CASSLWAGGGNEQFF.